The 28 T cell receptor beta chains below come from one sample, sequenced in a study of T cell changes during pregnancy in multiple sclerosis. TCRdb's table, derived via immunoSEQ multiplex PCR, lists solely in-frame clones and lacks some. The sample shows some 67,000 clones, around 90% of them seen only once. Sequencing was performed on peripheral blood, taken in the first trimester of pregnancy. Every receptor here comes from a female donor with multiple sclerosis, enrolled in a pregnancy study.

The chain carries TRBV28 and TRBJ2-7, with D perhaps TRBD2 (5 bases). In germline, CDR1 is MDHEN, CDR2 SYDVKM. V was pared by 3 bases and J by 4 bases, with 13 bases between. CDR3 length: 14 amino acids. The CDR3 region has the DNA TGTGCCAGCAGTTTGCTTGGGGAGAGGTACGAGCAGTACTTC. It specifies CASSLLGERYEQYF.

DNA for the CDR3: TGTGCCAGCAGTCTTCCAGGGGGGACCTTGGGAAACATTCAGTACTTC. Protein product: CASSLPGGTLGNIQYF. The chain joins TRBV28 to TRBJ2-4, with D perhaps matching TRBD1 (7 bases). This CDR3 region has 16 residues. Deletions cut 5 bases from V and 6 bases from J, with 20 bases between. Germline assignment: CDR1 MDHEN and CDR2 SYDVKM.

The genes are TRBV25-1 and TRBJ1-5; D is unclear. Germline CDR1 MGHDK, CDR2 SYGVNS. The CDR3 spans 12 residues. Trimming left V 8 bases short and J 6 bases short, with 11 bases between. In nucleotides, the CDR3 is TGTGCCAGCGCCGCCGGTTTTCAGCCCCAGCATTTT. As protein: CASAAGFQPQHF.

This clone appeared a single time. V is TRBV19 and J is TRBJ1-1, with TRBD1 identical over 8 bases. The germline V gene encodes CDR1 LNHDA and CDR2 SQIVND (reference sequence). The ends lost 5 bases at V and 1 base at J; junction bases unmatched: 3. The CDR3 has 14 amino acids. CDR3: CASSFRGPNTEAFF. The CDR3 DNA follows: TGTGCCAGTAGTTTCAGGGGGCCGAACACTGAAGCTTTCTTT.

V gene TRBV7-8 combines with J gene TRBJ2-7; perhaps TRBD2 as D (5 bases). Trimming removed 8 bases at V and 5 bases at J, with 16 bases between. The CDR3 sequence is 13 residues long. Germline assignment: CDR1 SGHVS and CDR2 FQNEAQ. CDR3 DNA sequence: TGTGCCAGCGCACTAACGGGGTTCCACGAGCAGTACTTC. Translation: CASALTGFHEQYF.

The rearrangement uses TRBV19 and TRBJ1-6; 10 bases line up with TRBD1. V gave up 3 bases and J gave up 9 bases; unmatched junction bases: 5. The germline CDR1 and CDR2 sequences are LNHDA and SQIVND (reference sequence). The CDR3 totals 15 residues. CDR3 residues: CASSIRDRGFSPLHF. DNA of the CDR3: TGTGCCAGTAGTATCCGGGACAGGGGATTTTCACCCCTCCACTTT.

J is TRBJ2-1 and V is TRBV27; D is perhaps TRBD2 (6 bases). Germline V gene data show CDR1 as MNHEY and CDR2 as SMNVEV (reference sequence). V was shortened by 4 bases and J by 5 bases, with 12 bases between the two germline ends. This CDR3 contains 14 residues. The CDR3 region is CASSSSRTNNEQFF. The CDR3 DNA is TGTGCCAGCAGTTCCTCCCGGACTAACAATGAGCAGTTCTTC.

This chain's CDR3 is CASSYSGESAYEQYF. DNA of the CDR3: TGTGCCAGCTCCTATAGCGGGGAGAGCGCCTACGAGCAGTACTTC. The chain uses TRBV18 and TRBJ2-7, with TRBD2 matching over 8 bases. Germline-derived CDR1 and CDR2 are KGHSH and LQKENI. The CDR3 totals 15 residues. Trimming cost V 6 bases and J 2 bases; bases outside gene matches: 9.

The chain employs TRBV29-1 and TRBJ1-1; D perhaps matches TRBD1 (5 bases). V was clipped by 6 bases and J by 1 base, with 9 bases between them. The germline V gene has CDR1 SQVTM and CDR2 ANQGSEA. The CDR3 length is 12 residues. The CDR3 loop reads CSVGTANTEAFF. The DNA of the CDR3 is TGCAGCGTCGGGACTGCGAACACTGAAGCTTTCTTT. The whole variable domain, remainder taken from reference TRBV29-1 and TRBJ1-1, is SAVISQKPSRDICQRGTSLTIQCQVDSQVTMMFWYRQQPGQSLTLIATANQGSEATYESGFVIDKFPISRPNLTFSTLTVSNMSPEDSSIYLCSVGTANTEAFFGQGTRLTVV.

V and J are TRBV7-8 and TRBJ2-1, with TRBD1 identical over 11 bases. The CDR3 is made up of 14 amino acids. Germline values: CDR1 SGHVS, CDR2 FQNEAQ. J gave up 7 bases and V 5 bases, and 4 bases lay outside the gene matches. The CDR3 nucleotides are TGTGCCAGCAGCACCCGGGACAGGGGGAATGAGCAGTTCTTC. As protein: CASSTRDRGNEQFF. Combining the CDR3 with reference TRBV7-8 and TRBJ2-1 gives the whole variable domain GAGVSQSPRYKVAKRGQDVALRCDPISGHVSLFWYQQALGQGPEFLTYFQNEAQLDKSGLPSDRFFAERPEGSVSTLKIQRTQQEDSAVYLCASSTRDRGNEQFFGPGTRLTVL.

This chain connects TRBV5-1 to TRBJ2-1; TRBD2 matches 8 bases. Germline CDR1 and CDR2: SGHRS and YFSETQ. V lost 4 bases to trimming and J lost 4 bases; unmatched junction nucleotides: 7. CDR3 length: 15 residues. The CDR3 reads CASSQSGGAYNEQFF. The CDR3 nucleotides are TGCGCCAGCAGCCAGAGCGGGGGAGCATACAATGAGCAGTTCTTC.

V gene TRBV7-9 combines with J gene TRBJ2-5, with D possibly being TRBD1 (5 bases). The germline gives CDR1 SEHNR, CDR2 FQNEAQ (reference sequence). The CDR3 length is 16 residues. The V gene lost 1 base and the J gene lost 5 bases, with 17 bases spanning the gap. CDR3: CASSLEALRGFETQYF. CDR3 bases: TGTGCCAGCAGCTTAGAGGCTTTAAGGGGTTTCGAGACCCAGTACTTC.

This clone occurred a few times. The chain employs TRBV28 and TRBJ1-4; maybe TRBD1 (6 bases). The CDR3 runs to 12 residues. The V and J ends lost 7 bases and 7 bases respectively, with 10 bases between them. Germline-derived CDR1 and CDR2 are MDHEN and SYDVKM. The CDR3 bases are TGTGCCAGCACACAGGGAAGTGAAAAACTGTTTTTT. As protein: CASTQGSEKLFF.

The V gene is TRBV9, the J gene TRBJ2-5, with 11 nucleotides matching TRBD2. Germline loops: CDR1 SGDLS, CDR2 YYNGEE. This CDR3 spans 18 amino acids. V lost 0 bases, J lost 1 base, and 8 bases stayed unmatched. CDR3 in DNA: TGTGCCAGCAGCGTAGGGGCTAGCGGGGGGACTACCCAAGAGACCCAGTACTTC. Its protein product is CASSVGASGGTTQETQYF.

The chain recombines TRBV29-1 with TRBJ2-1, with 8 positions matching TRBD2. The CDR3 consists of 13 residues. The germline CDR1 and CDR2 sequences are SQVTM and ANQGSEA. V dropped 5 bases and J dropped 7; count of bases not matched to a gene: 7. The CDR3 nucleotides are TGCAGCGTTCGCGGGAGGAGTGGGAATGAGCAGTTCTTC. Residues: CSVRGRSGNEQFF.

The V and J genes are TRBV11-2 and TRBJ1-1, with TRBD1 matching 9 bases. The CDR3 loop spans 14 amino acids. J lost 5 bases, V lost 5 bases, and 6 bases had no gene match. Looked up from germline, CDR1 is SGHAT and CDR2 is FQNNGV. CDR3 nucleotide sequence: TGTGCCAGCAGCCGGGACAGGGCGACTACTGAAGCTTTCTTT. Encoded protein: CASSRDRATTEAFF.

This chain joins TRBV7-9 and TRBJ1-2; a weak D match, TRBD1 (5 bases). This CDR3 region has 14 residues. V dropped 1 base and J dropped 6 bases, with 12 bases sitting between them. Germline values: CDR1 SEHNR, CDR2 FQNEAQ (reference sequence). Here the CDR3 DNA reads TGTGCCAGCAGCTTAGACCAGGGAGGGAATGGCTACACCTTC. It yields the protein CASSLDQGGNGYTF.

V usage is TRBV7-3 and J usage is TRBJ2-1, with D tentatively TRBD2 (5 bases). The CDR3 extends over 13 amino acids. The germline gives CDR1 SGHTA, CDR2 FQGTGA. The germline V and J ends were trimmed by 5 bases and 6 bases, with 11 bases remaining between them. CDR3: CASSPTSINEQFF. As DNA, the CDR3 is TGTGCCAGCAGCCCAACTAGTATCAATGAGCAGTTCTTC.

V and J are TRBV4-1 and TRBJ1-1; D may be TRBD1 (5 bases). The CDR3 totals 18 residues. Germline V CDR1 and CDR2: MGHRA, YSYEKL. V lost 0 bases to trimming and J lost 1 base, with 18 bases between them. In DNA, the CDR3 is TGCGCCAGCAGCCAAGAATGGGGTGGAGGGGACCAGAACACTGAAGCTTTCTTT. Translating it yields CASSQEWGGGDQNTEAFF.

The chain uses TRBV28 and TRBJ1-1; D gene ambiguous. CDR3 length equals 14 residues. Trimming took 5 bases from V and 6 from J, leaving 16 bases between them. Germline V gene lookup returns CDR1 MDHEN and CDR2 SYDVKM. The CDR3 spells CASSKRTGSPEAFF. CDR3 DNA sequence: TGTGCCAGCAGTAAACGGACTGGCTCTCCTGAAGCTTTCTTT.

J is TRBJ2-3 and V is TRBV6-5; 8 bases fit TRBD2. J was trimmed by 4 bases and V by 2 bases; bases with no gene match: 2. This CDR3 region has 14 residues. The germline CDR1 and CDR2 sequences are MNHEY and SVGAGI. CDR3 DNA: TGTGCCAGCAGTTACCGGGGGGGGGCAGATACGCAGTATTTT. This encodes CASSYRGGADTQYF.

The rearrangement joins TRBV18 to TRBJ1-2, with D possibly TRBD1 on 6 matching bases. From germline, CDR1 is KGHSH and CDR2 LQKENI. Deletions cut 2 bases from V and 5 bases from J, with 12 bases between. CDR3 length: 14 amino acids. The CDR3 protein is CASSPETGTYGYTF. The CDR3, as DNA: TGTGCCAGCTCACCAGAGACAGGAACTTATGGCTACACCTTC.

The V gene is TRBV6-1, the J gene TRBJ1-1; 9 bases are shared with TRBD1. Per germline, CDR1 MNHNS and CDR2 SASEGT. This CDR3 has 19 residues. The J segment lost 1 base and the V segment lost 1 base, leaving 13 bases of the junction unmatched. CDR3 coding DNA: TGTGCCAGCAGTGAAGAAAGAAGGCGGACAGGGGACGGGAACACTGAAGCTTTCTTT. Amino acids: CASSEERRRTGDGNTEAFF.

This chain links TRBV11-3 with TRBJ2-5; 9 nucleotides align to TRBD2. Germline-derived CDR1 and CDR2 are SGHNT and YENEEA. The J segment lost 5 bases and the V segment lost 2 bases, leaving 12 bases of the junction unmatched. CDR3 length: 17 amino acids. The CDR3 here is CASSLSPVAGAMETQYF. The DNA of the CDR3 is TGTGCCAGCAGCTTATCACCGGTAGCGGGAGCTATGGAGACCCAGTACTTC.

This clone was detected only once. V usage is TRBV7-3 and J usage is TRBJ1-4; D might be TRBD1 (6 bases). The CDR3 loop spans 14 amino acids. Trimming removed 8 bases from V and 0 bases from J, with 10 bases in between. The germline CDR1 and CDR2 sequences are SGHTA and FQGTGA. CDR3 nucleotide sequence: TGTGCCAGCTCCGAGGGGGCAACTAATGAAAAACTGTTTTTT. Protein product: CASSEGATNEKLFF.

The V and J genes are TRBV18 and TRBJ1-1; D gene uncertain. Germline assignment: CDR1 KGHSH and CDR2 LQKENI. CDR3 length: 15 residues. Deletions cut 3 bases from V and 1 base from J, with 12 bases between. CDR3 coding DNA: TGTGCCAGCTCACCGAGCGGACCGTCGAACACTGAAGCTTTCTTT. It codes for CASSPSGPSNTEAFF.

This sequence joins TRBV7-9 and TRBJ1-1; 7 bases agree with TRBD1. V dropped 4 bases and J dropped 1; count of bases not matched to a gene: 6. This CDR3 contains 15 residues. Germline V gene lookup returns CDR1 SEHNR and CDR2 FQNEAQ (reference sequence). CDR3 amino acids: CASSSYRGPNTEAFF. The CDR3 DNA sequence: TGTGCCAGCAGCTCCTACAGGGGCCCGAACACTGAAGCTTTCTTT.

V gene TRBV30 combines with J gene TRBJ2-3, with 7 bases that match TRBD1. Germline assignment: CDR1 GTSNPN and CDR2 SVGIG (reference sequence). The CDR3 is 13 amino acids. V lost 3 bases and J lost 7; bases outside the gene matches: 7. In DNA form, the CDR3 reads TGTGCCTGGAGCGGGGACAGTAGACATACGCAGTATTTT. Its protein is CAWSGDSRHTQYF.